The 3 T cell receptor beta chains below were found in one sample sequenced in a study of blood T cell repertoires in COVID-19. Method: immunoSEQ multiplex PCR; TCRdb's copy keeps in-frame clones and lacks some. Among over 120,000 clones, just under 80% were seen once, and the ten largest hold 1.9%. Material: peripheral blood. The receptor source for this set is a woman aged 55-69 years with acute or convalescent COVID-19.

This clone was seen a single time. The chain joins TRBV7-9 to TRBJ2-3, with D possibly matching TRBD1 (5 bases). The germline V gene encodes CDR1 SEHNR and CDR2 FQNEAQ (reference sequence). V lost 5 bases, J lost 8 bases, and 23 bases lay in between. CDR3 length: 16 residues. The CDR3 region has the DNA TGTGCCAGCAGCCCGCCCGCGAGCAGGGCAAAAGCTACGCAGTATTTT. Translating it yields CASSPPASRAKATQYF.

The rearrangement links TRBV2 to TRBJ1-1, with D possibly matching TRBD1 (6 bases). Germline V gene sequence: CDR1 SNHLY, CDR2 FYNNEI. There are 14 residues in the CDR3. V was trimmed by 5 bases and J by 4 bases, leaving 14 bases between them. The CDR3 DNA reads TGTGCCAGCAGTCGGACAGCCTTGAGCACTGAAGCTTTCTTT. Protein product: CASSRTALSTEAFF.

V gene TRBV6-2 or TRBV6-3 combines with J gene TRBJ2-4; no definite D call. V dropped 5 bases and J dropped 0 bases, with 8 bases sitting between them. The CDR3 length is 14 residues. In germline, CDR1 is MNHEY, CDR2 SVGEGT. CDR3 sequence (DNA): TGTGCCAGCAGTAAATCTTTAGCCAAAAACATTCAGTACTTC. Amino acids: CASSKSLAKNIQYF.